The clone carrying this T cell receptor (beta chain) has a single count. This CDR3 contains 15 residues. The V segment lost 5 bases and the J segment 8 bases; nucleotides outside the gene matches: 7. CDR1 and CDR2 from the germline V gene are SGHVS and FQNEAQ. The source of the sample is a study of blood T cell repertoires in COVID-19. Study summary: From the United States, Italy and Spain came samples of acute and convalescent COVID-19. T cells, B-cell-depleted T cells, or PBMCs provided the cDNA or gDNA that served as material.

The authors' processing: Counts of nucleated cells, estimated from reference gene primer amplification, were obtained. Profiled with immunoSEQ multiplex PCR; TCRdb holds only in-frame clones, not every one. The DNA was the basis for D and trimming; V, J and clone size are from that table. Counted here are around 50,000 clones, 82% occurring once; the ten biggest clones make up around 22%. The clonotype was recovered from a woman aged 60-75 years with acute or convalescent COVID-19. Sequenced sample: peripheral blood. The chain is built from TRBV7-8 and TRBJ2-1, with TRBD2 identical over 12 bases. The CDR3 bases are TGTGCCAGCAGCCGCGCGGGACTAGCGGGCGATGAGCAGTTCTTC. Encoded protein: CASSRAGLAGDEQFF.